This entry describes one T cell receptor (beta chain). These data are taken from a study of shared clonotypes between healthy human individuals. Profiling relied on immunoSEQ multiplex PCR, and the TCRdb table lists in-frame clones only, not all of them. Among roughly 2 million clones listed, 90% to 97% were seen once. Germline V gene lookup returns CDR1 LNHDA and CDR2 SQIVND (reference sequence). Trimming cost V 5 bases and J 3 bases; bases outside gene matches: 4. This CDR3 has 13 residues. This chain links TRBV19 with TRBJ2-7; 7 nucleotides align to TRBD1. The sequenced sample was naive CD4+ T cells sorted from blood. This sample's subset: CD45RA+ positively selected. The TCR comes from a man in his late teens or twenties in good health. CDR3 protein: CASSPGTDYEQYF. CDR3 nucleotide sequence: TGTGCCAGTAGTCCCGGGACAGACTACGAGCAGTACTTC.